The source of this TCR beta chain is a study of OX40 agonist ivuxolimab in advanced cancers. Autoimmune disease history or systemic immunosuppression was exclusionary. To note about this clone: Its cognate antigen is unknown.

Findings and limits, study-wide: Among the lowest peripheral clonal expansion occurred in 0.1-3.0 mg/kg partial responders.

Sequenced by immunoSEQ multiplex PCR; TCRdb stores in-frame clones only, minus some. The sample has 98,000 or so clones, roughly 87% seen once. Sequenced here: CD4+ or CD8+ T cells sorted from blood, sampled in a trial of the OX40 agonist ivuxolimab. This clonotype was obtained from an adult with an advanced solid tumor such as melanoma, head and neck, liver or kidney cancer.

CDR3 sequence reads: CASSSTGSGNTIYF. The CDR3 nucleotides are TGTGCCAGCAGTTCGACAGGGAGTGGAAACACCATATATTTT. The rearrangement uses TRBV28 and TRBJ1-3, with 7 bases that match TRBD1. The CDR3 sequence is 14 residues long. Trimming cost V 4 bases and J 3 bases; bases outside gene matches: 3. From germline, CDR1 is MDHEN and CDR2 SYDVKM.